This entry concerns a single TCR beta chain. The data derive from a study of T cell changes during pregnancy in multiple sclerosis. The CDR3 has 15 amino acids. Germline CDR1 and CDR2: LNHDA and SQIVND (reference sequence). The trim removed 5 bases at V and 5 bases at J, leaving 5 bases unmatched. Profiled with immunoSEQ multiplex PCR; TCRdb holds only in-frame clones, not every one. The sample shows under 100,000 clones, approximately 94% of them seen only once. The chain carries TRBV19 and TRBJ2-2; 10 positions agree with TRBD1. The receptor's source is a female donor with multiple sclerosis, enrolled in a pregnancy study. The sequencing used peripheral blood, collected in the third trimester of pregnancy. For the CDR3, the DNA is TGTGCCAGTAGTCGAGACAGGGGGCTTACCGGGGAGCTGTTTTTT. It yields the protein CASSRDRGLTGELFF.